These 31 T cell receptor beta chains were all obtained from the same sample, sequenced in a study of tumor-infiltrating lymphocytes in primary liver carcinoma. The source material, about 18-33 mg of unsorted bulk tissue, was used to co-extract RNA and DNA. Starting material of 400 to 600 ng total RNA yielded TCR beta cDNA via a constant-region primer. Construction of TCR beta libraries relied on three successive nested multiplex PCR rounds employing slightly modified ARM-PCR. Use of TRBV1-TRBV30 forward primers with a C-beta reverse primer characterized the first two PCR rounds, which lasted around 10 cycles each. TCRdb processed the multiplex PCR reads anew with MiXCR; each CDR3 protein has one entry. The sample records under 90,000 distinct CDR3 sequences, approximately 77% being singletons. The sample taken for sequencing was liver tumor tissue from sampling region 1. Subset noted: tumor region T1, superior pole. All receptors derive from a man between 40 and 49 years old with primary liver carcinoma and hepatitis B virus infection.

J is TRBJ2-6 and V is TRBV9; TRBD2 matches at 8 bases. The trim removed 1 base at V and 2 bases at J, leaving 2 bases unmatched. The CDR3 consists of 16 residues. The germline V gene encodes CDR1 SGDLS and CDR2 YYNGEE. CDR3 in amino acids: CASSVIAGTGANVLTF. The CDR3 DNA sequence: TGTGCCAGCAGCGTAATAGCGGGAACTGGGGCCAACGTCCTGACTTTC.

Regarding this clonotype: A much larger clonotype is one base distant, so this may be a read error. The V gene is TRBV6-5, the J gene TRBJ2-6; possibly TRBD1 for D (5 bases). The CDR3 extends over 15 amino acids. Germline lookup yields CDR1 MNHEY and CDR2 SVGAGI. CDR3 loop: CASTSRRSGANVLAF. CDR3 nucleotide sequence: TGTGCCAGCACCAGCCGTCGCTCTGGGGCCAACGTCCTGGCTTTC.

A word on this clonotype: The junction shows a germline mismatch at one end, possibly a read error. CDR3 loop: CASGQEKTQYF. The CDR3 DNA follows: TGTGCCAGCGGCCAAGAAAAGACCCAGTACTTC. The chain joins TRBV4-2 to TRBJ2-5; no clear D. This CDR3 region has 11 residues. Germline CDR1 reads LGHNA; CDR2 reads YNFKEQ.

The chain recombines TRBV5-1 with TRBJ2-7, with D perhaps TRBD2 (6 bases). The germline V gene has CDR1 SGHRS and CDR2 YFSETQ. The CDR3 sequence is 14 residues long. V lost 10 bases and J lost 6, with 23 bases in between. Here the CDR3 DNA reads TGCGCCCGCAACTTGGAGGGTAGTTCACCCGAGCAGTACTTC. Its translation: CARNLEGSSPEQYF.

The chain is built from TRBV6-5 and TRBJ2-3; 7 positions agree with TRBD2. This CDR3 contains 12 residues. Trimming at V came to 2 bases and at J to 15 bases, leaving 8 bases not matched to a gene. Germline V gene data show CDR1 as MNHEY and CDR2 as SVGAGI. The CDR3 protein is CASSYRGDMHYF. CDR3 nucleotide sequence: TGTGCCAGCAGTTACCGGGGGGATATGCACTATTTT.

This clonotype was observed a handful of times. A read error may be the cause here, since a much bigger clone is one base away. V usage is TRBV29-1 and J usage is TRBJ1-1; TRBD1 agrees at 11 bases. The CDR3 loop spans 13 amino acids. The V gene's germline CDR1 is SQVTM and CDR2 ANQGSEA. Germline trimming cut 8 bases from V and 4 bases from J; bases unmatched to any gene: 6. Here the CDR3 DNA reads TGCAGCACTGGGACAGGGGGTGGCACTGAAGCTTTCTTT. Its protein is CSTGTGGGTEAFF. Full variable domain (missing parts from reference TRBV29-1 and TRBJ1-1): SAVISQKPSRDICQRGTSLTIQCQVDSQVTMMFWYRQQPGQSLTLIATANQGSEATYESGFVIDKFPISRPNLTFSTLTVSNMSPEDSSIYLCSTGTGGGTEAFFGQGTRLTVV.

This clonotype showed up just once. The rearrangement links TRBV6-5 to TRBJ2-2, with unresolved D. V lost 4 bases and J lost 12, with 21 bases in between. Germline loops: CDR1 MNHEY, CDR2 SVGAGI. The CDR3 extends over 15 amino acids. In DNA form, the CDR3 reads TGTGCCAGCAGTTTCGCAGTGGACGGCACTGGGAAGCTGTTTTTT. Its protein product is CASSFAVDGTGKLFF.

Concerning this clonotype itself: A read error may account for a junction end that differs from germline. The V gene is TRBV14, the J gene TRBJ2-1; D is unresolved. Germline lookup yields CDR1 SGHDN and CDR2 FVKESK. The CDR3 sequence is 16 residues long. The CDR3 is CASNQAGQDRHNEQLF. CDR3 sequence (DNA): TGTGCCAGCAACCAAGCTGGCCAGGACCGCCACAATGAGCAGCTCTTC. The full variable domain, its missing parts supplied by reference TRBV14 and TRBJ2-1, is EAGVTQFPSHSVIEKGQTVTLRCDPISGHDNLYWYRRVMGKEIKFLLHFVKESKQDESGMPNNRFLAERTGGTYSTLKVQPAELEDSGVYFCASNQAGQDRHNEQLFGPGTRLTVL.

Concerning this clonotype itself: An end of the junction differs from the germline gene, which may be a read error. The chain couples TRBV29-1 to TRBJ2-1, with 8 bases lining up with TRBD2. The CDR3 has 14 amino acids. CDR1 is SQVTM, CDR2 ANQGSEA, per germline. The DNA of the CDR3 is TGCGGCGTTGATGGGTGTAGCGGGGTGGATGAGCAGTTCTTC. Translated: CGVDGCSGVDEQFF.

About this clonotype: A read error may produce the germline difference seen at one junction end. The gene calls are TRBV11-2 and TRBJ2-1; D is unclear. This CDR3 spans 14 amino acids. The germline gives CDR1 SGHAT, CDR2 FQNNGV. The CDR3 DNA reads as TGTACCAACAGCTTAGATCCCCGAGTAGATGAGCAATTCTTC. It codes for CTNSLDPRVDEQFF.

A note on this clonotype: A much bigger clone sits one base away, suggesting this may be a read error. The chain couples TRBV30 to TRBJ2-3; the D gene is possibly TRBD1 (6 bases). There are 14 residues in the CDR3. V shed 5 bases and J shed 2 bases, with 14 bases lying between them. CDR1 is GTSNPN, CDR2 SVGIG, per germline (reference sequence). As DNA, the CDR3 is TGTGCCTGGGGCCAGGGGCTTAACACAGATACGCAGTATTTT. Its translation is CAWGQGLNTDTQYF.

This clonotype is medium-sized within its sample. For the CDR3, the DNA is TGCAGCGCACGAGAAGGGAGCAAGGGCTACGAGCAGTACTTC. Translating it yields CSAREGSKGYEQYF. This chain joins TRBV29-1 and TRBJ2-7; D possibly corresponds to TRBD2 (5 bases). V lost 7 bases and J 3 bases, leaving 19 bases between the germline ends. Germline CDR1 and CDR2: SQVTM and ANQGSEA. The CDR3 length is 14 residues.

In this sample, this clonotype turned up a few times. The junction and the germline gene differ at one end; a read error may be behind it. CDR3 amino acids: CASSTIGTSGSDNEQFF. The DNA for the CDR3 is TGTGCCAGCAGCACCATCGGGACTAGCGGGAGTGACAATGAACAGTTCTTC. The rearrangement links TRBV11-2 to TRBJ2-1, with 14 positions matching TRBD2. The CDR3 covers 17 residues. The V gene's germline CDR1 is SGHAT and CDR2 FQNNGV.

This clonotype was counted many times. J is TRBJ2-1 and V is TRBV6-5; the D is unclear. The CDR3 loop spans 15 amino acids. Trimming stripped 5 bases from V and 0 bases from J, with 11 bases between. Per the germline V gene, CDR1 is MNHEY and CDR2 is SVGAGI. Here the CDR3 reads CASSPDSYSYNEQFF. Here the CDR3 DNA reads TGTGCCAGCAGTCCTGACTCTTACTCCTACAATGAGCAGTTCTTC.

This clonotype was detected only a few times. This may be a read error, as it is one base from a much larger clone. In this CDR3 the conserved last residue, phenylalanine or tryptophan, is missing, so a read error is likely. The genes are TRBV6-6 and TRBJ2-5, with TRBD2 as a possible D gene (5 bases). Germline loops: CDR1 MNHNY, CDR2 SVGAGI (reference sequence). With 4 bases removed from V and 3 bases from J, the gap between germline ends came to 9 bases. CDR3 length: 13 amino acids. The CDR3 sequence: CASSWGAKETQYL. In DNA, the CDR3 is TGTGCCAGCAGTTGGGGAGCGAAAGAGACCCAGTACCTC.

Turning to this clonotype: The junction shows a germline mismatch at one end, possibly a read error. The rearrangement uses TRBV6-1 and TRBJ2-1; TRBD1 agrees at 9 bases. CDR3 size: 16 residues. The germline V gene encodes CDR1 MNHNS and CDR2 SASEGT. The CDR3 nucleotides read TGTGCCAGCAGGCTTGAAACAGGGGGCATTTACAATGAGCAATTCTTC. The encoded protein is CASRLETGGIYNEQFF.

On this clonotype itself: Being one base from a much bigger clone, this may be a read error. CDR3 coding DNA: TGTGTCAGCAGCTCGACCTATAGGGACATAGCTAGCACAGATACGCAGTATTTT. It translates to CVSSSTYRDIASTDTQYF. The rearrangement joins TRBV7-9 to TRBJ2-3, with D possibly matching TRBD1 (6 bases). Per the germline V gene, CDR1 is SEHNR and CDR2 is FQNEAQ (reference sequence). The CDR3 spans 18 residues. The variable domain in full, with the rest retrieved from reference TRBV7-9 and TRBJ2-3, is DTGVSQNPRHKITKRGQNVTFRCDPISEHNRLYWYRQTLGQGPEFLTYFQNEAQLEKSRLLSDRFSAERPKGSFSTLEIQRTEQGDSAMYLCVSSSTYRDIASTDTQYFGPGTRLTVL.

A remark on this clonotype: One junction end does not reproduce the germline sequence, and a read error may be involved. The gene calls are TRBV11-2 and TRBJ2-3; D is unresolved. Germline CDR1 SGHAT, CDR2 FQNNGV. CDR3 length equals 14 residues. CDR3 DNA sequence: TGTGCCAGTAGCCCGGGCTCCCCGTCACATACACAGTATTTT. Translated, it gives CASSPGSPSHTQYF.

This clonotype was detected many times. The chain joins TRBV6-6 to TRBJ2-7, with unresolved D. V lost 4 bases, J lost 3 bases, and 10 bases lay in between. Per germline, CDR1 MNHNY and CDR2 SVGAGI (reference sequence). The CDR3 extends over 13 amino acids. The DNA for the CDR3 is TGTGCCAGCAGTTTCGGACCGGACTACGAGCAGTACTTC. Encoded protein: CASSFGPDYEQYF.

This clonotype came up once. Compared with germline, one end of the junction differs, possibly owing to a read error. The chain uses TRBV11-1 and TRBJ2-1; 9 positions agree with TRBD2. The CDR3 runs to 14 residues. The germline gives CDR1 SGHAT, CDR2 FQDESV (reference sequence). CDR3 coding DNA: TGTGTAAGCAGCTTATATGGGACTAGCAATGAGCATTTCTTC. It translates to CVSSLYGTSNEHFF.

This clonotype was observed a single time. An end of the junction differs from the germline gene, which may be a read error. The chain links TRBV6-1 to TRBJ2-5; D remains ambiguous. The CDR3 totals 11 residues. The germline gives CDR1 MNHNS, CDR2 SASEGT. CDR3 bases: TGTGCCAGTAGTGTATCGGAGACCCAGTACTTC. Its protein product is CASSVSETQYF.

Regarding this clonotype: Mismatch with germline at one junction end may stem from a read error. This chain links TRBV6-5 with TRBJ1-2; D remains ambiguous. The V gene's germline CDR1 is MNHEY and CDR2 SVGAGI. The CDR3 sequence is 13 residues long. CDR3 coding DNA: TGTGCCAGCAGCCAGGCAACTAACTATGGCCACACCTTC. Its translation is CASSQATNYGHTF.

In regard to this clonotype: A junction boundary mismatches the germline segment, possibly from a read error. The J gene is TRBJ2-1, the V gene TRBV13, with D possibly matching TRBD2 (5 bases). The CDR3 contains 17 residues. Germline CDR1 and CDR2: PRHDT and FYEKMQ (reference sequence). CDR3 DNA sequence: TGTGCCAGCAGCTTTGGTGGAGGCAGAAGGTCCTACAATGAGCAGTTGTTC. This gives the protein CASSFGGGRRSYNEQLF.

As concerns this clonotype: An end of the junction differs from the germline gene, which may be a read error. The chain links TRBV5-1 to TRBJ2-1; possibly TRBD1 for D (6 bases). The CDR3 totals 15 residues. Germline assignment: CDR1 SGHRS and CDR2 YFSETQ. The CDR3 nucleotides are TGCGACAGCAGCTTGCTACCCACAGGGATCGATGAGCAGTTCTTC. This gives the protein CDSSLLPTGIDEQFF. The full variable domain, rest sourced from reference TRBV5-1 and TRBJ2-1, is KAGVTQTPRYLIKTRGQQVTLSCSPISGHRSVSWYQQTPGQGLQFLFEYFSETQRNKGNFPGRFSGRQFSNSRSEMNVSTLELGDSALYLCDSSLLPTGIDEQFFGPGTRLTVL.

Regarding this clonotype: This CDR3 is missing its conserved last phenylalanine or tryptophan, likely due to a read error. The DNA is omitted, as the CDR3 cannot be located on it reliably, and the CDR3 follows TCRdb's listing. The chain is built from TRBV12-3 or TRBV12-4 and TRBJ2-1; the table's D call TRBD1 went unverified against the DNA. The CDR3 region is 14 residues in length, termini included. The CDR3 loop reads CARTTGQRGNEQFL.

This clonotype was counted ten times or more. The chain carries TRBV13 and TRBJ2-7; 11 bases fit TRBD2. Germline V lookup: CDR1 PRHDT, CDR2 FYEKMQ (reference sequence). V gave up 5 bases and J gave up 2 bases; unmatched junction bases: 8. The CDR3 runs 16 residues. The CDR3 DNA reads TGTGCCAGCAGCATCCTAGCGGGAGGTCTCGCCTACGAGCAGTACTTC. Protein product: CASSILAGGLAYEQYF.

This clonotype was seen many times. CDR3 nucleotides: TGTGCCAGCAGCTTGACAGGGGAGTACAATGAGCAGTTCTTC. Translation gives CASSLTGEYNEQFF. This chain joins TRBV7-9 and TRBJ2-1; 8 nucleotides line up with TRBD1. With V trimmed by 3 bases and J by 4 bases, 2 bases remained unmatched. CDR1 SEHNR and CDR2 FQNEAQ come from the germline V gene (reference sequence). This CDR3 contains 14 residues.

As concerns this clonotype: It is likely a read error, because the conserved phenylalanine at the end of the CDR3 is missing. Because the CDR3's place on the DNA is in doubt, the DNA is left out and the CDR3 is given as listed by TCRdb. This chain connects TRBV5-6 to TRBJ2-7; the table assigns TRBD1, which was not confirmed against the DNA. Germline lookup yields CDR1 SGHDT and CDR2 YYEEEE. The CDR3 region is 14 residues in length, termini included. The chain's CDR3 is CASSFTTDSYEQHI.

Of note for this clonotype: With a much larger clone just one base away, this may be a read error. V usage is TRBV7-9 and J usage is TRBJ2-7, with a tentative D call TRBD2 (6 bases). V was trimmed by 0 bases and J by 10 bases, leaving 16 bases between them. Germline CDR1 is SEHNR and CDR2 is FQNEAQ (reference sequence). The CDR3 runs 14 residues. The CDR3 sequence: CASSLAGAGSDQYF. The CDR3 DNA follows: TGTGCCAGCAGCTTAGCTGGGGCCGGGAGCGACCAGTACTTC.

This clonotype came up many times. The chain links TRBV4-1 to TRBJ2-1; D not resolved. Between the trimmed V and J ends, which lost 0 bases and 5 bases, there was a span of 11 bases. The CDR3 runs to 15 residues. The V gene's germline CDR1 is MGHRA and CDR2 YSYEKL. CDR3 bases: TGCGCCAGCAGCCAAGATCCCGGCCCACACAATGAGCAGTTCTTC. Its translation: CASSQDPGPHNEQFF.

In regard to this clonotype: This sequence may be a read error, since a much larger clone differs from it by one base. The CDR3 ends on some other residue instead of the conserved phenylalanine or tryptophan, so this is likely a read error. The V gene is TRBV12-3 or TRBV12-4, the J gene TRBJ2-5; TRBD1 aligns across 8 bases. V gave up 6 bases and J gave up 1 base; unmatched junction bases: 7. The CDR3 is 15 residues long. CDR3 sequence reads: CASSSDRAPQETQYS. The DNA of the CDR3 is TGTGCCAGCAGCTCGGACAGGGCTCCCCAAGAGACCCAGTACTCC.